A selection of T cell receptor beta chains follows, all from one sample in a study of blood T cell repertoires in COVID-19. TCRdb's copy holds only in-frame clones and misses some; the assay was immunoSEQ multiplex PCR. The table lists 120,000 to 150,000 clones, approximately 84% of them singletons, with 1.5% to 2% in the top ten. Sequenced sample: PBMCs or T cells enriched from blood (not recorded which). The receptors stem from a woman younger than 30 who had been exposed to COVID-19. Each CDR3 is given with its conserved first and last residue. The D gene is left open where the match is weak. Only some rows state a clone size, as once, few, many or a class for expanded clones.

DNA	CDR3	V	J	size	D
TGTGCCAGCAGTGAAGGGGACAGTCCCTACGAGCAGTACTTC	CASSEGDSPYEQYF	TRBV6-1	TRBJ2-7	NA	TRBD1
TGCGCCAGCAGCTTGGAAAACTTAGCCGGCGAGCAGTACTTC	CASSLENLAGEQYF	TRBV5-1	TRBJ2-7	NA	NA
TGTGCCAGCAGGGAACTAGCGGGAGGGCCGAGTACCGGGGAGCTGTTTTTT	CASRELAGGPSTGELFF	TRBV28	TRBJ2-2	NA	TRBD2
TGTGCCAGCAGCCGTGGGTGGCCTAGCGGAGTACAAGAGACCCAGTACTTC	CASSRGWPSGVQETQYF	TRBV11-3	TRBJ2-5	once	TRBD2
TGTGCCACCAGCAGAGATGGAAGGGGAGGGTCCTTGTATACGCAGTATTTT	CATSRDGRGGSLYTQYF	TRBV15	TRBJ2-3	NA	TRBD2
TGTGCCAGCAGCTTAGAAGCTAGCGGGAGTAGGGAGACCCAGTACTTC	CASSLEASGSRETQYF	TRBV11-2	TRBJ2-5	NA	TRBD2
TGTGCCTGGAATCCCCCTAGCGGGCAGACCTACGAGCAGTACTTC	CAWNPPSGQTYEQYF	TRBV30	TRBJ2-7	NA	TRBD2
TGTGCCAGCAGCCAGACAGGAAACTATGGCTACACCTTC	CASSQTGNYGYTF	TRBV7-3	TRBJ1-2	NA	NA
TGTGCCAGCAGGGGAGTACGGATGAACACCGGGGAGCTGTTTTTT	CASRGVRMNTGELFF	TRBV2	TRBJ2-2	NA	NA
TGTGCCAGTACCCCCCCCTGGGGCAGAAAGAACACTGAAGCTTTCTTT	CASTPPWGRKNTEAFF	TRBV19	TRBJ1-1	NA	NA
TGTGCCAGCAGCCGTGATATAGCGTCTGGGGCCAACGTCCTGACTTTC	CASSRDIASGANVLTF	TRBV5-4	TRBJ2-6	NA	NA
TGTGCCAGTAGCCCACGATCGACAGGGGGGAACGGCTACACCTTC	CASSPRSTGGNGYTF	TRBV19	TRBJ1-2	once	TRBD1
TGTGCCAGCAGTGGAGCGGACAGCATGAACACTGAAGCTTTCTTT	CASSGADSMNTEAFF	TRBV28	TRBJ1-1	few	NA
TGTGCCAGCAGCCAAGTGAGAAGGGGTCATGAGCAGTTCTTC	CASSQVRRGHEQFF	TRBV3-1/TRBV3-2	TRBJ2-1	once	NA
TGTGCCAGCAGCTCTCCGTCGGGGTTCACAGATACGCAGTATTTT	CASSSPSGFTDTQYF	TRBV7-6	TRBJ2-3	NA	NA
TGTGCCAGCAGCTTGTGGTCTACAGCGGGTCGCTATGGCTACACCTTC	CASSLWSTAGRYGYTF	TRBV5-6	TRBJ1-2	NA	NA
TGTGCCAGCTCACCACCGGGCACCTACACTGAAGCTTTCTTT	CASSPPGTYTEAFF	TRBV18	TRBJ1-1	NA	NA
TGTGCCACCAGCAGAGGACTATCGGGTGAGACCCAGTACTTC	CATSRGLSGETQYF	TRBV15	TRBJ2-5	NA	NA
TGCAGCGTTCCCCGGGGGACTAGCGGGAACACAGATACGCAGTATTTT	CSVPRGTSGNTDTQYF	TRBV29-1	TRBJ2-3	NA	TRBD2
TGTGCCAGCAGCCAGTGCCCCCGGACTAGCGGGAGGGCTTACGAGCAGTACTTC	CASSQCPRTSGRAYEQYF	TRBV28	TRBJ2-7	NA	TRBD2
TGTGCCAGCAGGGCGACTAGCGGGAGCGGGGAGACCCAGTACTTC	CASRATSGSGETQYF	TRBV2	TRBJ2-5	NA	TRBD2
TGTGCCAGCAGCGACTACCGACGGGACAGGGCAGATAGGGTTAATGAAAAACTGTTTTTT	CASSDYRRDRADRVNEKLFF	TRBV28	TRBJ1-4	NA	TRBD1
TGCGCCAGCAGTGTCACAGGGTACTATGGCTACACCTTC	CASSVTGYYGYTF	TRBV4-1	TRBJ1-2	NA	NA
TGTGCCGTACAGTATTTTAACACTGAAGCTTTCTTT	CAVQYFNTEAFF	TRBV28	TRBJ1-1	few	NA